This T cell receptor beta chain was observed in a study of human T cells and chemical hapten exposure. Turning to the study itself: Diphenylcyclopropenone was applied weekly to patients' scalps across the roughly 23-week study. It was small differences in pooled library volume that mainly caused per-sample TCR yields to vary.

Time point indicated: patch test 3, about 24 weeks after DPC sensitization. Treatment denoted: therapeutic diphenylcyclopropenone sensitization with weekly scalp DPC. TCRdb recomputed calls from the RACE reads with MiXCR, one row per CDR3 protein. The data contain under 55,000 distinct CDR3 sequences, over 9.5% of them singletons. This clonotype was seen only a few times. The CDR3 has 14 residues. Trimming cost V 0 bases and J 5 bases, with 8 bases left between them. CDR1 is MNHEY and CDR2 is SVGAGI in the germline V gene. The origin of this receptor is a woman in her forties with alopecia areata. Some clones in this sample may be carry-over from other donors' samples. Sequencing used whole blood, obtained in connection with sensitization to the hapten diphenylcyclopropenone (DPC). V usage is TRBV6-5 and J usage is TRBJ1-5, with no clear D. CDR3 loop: CASSYSDRDQPQHF. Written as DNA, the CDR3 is TGTGCCAGCAGTTACTCAGATAGGGATCAGCCCCAGCATTTT.